The clone carrying this T cell receptor beta chain appeared a few times. Its antigen is not identified. Germline V gene sequence: CDR1 SGHRS, CDR2 YFSETQ. V lost 0 bases and J 0 bases, leaving 20 bases between the germline ends. This CDR3 region has 19 residues. The data are from a study of response to subunit inactivated influenza vaccine. General study results and limits: A suggestion made by the authors is that each seasonal influenza vaccination recruits few new T cells.

TCRdb re-called the RT-PCR reads through MiXCR, storing one row per CDR3 protein. The data show hundreds of thousands of distinct CDR3 sequences, 10% to 15% seen once. Here the sequenced sample was PBMCs from blood, taken on the day of vaccination. The sequence was obtained from a man over 45 who received an inactivated influenza vaccine. This chain uses TRBV5-1 with TRBJ2-3, with D tentatively TRBD1 (6 bases). CDR3 sequence: CASSLEPGQPDSSTDTQYF. The CDR3 DNA reads TGCGCCAGCAGCTTGGAACCAGGACAGCCGGATTCTAGCACAGATACGCAGTATTTT.